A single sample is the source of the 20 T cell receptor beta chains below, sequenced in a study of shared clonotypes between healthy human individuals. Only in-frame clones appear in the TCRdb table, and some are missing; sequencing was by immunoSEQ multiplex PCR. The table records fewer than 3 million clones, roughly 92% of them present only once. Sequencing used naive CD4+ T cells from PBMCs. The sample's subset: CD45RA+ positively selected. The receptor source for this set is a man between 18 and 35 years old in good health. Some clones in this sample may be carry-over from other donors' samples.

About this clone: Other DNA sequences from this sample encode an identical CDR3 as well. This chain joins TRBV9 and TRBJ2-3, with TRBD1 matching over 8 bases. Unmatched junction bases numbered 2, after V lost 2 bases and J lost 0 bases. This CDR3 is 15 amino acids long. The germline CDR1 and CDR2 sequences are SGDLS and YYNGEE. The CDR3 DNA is TGTGCCAGCAGCGTCGACAGGGGAAGCACAGATACGCAGTATTTT. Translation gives CASSVDRGSTDTQYF.

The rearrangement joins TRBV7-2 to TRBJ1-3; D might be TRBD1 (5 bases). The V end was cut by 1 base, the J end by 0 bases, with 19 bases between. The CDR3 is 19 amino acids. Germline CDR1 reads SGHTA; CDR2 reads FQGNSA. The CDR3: CASSLVRGDSRISGNTIYF. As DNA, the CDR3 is TGTGCCAGCAGCTTAGTTAGGGGAGATAGTAGAATCTCTGGAAACACCATATATTTT.

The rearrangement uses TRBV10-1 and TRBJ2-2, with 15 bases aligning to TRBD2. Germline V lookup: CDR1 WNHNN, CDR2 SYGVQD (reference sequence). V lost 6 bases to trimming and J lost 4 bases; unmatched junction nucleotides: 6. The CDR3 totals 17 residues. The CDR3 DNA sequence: TGCGCCAGCAGGTCCGGGACTAGCGGGAGGAGCACCGGGGAGCTGTTTTTT. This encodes CASRSGTSGRSTGELFF.

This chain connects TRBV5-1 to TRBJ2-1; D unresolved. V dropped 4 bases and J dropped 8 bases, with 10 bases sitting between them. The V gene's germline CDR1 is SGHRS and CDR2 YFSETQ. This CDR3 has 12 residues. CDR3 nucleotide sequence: TGCGCCAGCAGCCCGGCCGTTTATGAGCAGTTCTTC. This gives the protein CASSPAVYEQFF.

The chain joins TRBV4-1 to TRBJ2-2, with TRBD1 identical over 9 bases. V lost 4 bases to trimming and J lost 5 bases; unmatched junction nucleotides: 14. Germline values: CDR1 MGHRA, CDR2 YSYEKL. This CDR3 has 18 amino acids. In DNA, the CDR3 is TGCGCCAGCAGCCGTCTCCCGGCGACAGGGGGATGGACCGGGGAGCTGTTTTTT. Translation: CASSRLPATGGWTGELFF.

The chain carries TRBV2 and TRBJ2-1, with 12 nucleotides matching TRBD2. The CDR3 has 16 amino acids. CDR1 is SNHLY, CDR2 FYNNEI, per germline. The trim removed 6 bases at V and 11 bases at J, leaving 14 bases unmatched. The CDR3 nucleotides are TGTGCCAGCAGGAGCAGACTAGCGGGAGACGAGCTGAAGCAGTTCTTC. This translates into CASRSRLAGDELKQFF.

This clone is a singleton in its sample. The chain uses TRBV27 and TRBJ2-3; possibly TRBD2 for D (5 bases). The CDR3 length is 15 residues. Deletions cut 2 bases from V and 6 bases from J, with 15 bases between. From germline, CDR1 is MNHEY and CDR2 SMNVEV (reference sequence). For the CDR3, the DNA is TGTGCCAGCAGTTTAGGGGTGGGAGTCGGGGATACGCAGTATTTT. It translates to CASSLGVGVGDTQYF.

CDR3 sequence (DNA): TGTGCCAGCAGCACTCGGGACAGGGGGCGGAATGAGCAGTTCTTC. This gives the protein CASSTRDRGRNEQFF. The J gene is TRBJ2-1, the V gene TRBV9, with TRBD1 matching 12 bases. The CDR3 totals 15 residues. CDR1 and CDR2 from the germline V gene are SGDLS and YYNGEE. V was pared by 4 bases and J by 7 bases, with 6 bases of the junction left unmatched.

Here the CDR3 reads CASSFRELKNTEAFF. The CDR3 nucleotides read TGTGCCAGTAGTTTCCGGGAGTTAAAGAACACTGAAGCTTTCTTT. V and J are TRBV19 and TRBJ1-1; D remains unclear. In germline, CDR1 is LNHDA, CDR2 SQIVND (reference sequence). Trimming left V 5 bases short and J 1 base short, with 14 bases between. The CDR3 is made up of 15 amino acids.

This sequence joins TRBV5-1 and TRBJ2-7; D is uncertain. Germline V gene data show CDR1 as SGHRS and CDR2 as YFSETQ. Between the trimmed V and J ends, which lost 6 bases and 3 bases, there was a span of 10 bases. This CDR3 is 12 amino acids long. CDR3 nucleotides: TGCGCCAGCATGGGGAAAAACTACGAGCAGTACTTC. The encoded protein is CASMGKNYEQYF. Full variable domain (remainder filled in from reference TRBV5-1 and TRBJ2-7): KAGVTQTPRYLIKTRGQQVTLSCSPISGHRSVSWYQQTPGQGLQFLFEYFSETQRNKGNFPGRFSGRQFSNSRSEMNVSTLELGDSALYLCASMGKNYEQYFGPGTRLTVT.

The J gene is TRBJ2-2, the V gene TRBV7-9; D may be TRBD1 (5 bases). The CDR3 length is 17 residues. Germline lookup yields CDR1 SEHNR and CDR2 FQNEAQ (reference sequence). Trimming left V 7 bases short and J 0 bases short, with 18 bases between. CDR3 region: CASTQQSTQANTGELFF. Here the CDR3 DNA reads TGTGCCAGCACCCAACAATCGACACAGGCGAACACCGGGGAGCTGTTTTTT.

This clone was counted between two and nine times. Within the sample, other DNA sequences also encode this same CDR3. In nucleotides, the CDR3 is TGCGCCAGCAGCTTGGGACTAGCGGGATCAGATACGCAGTATTTT. Amino acid sequence: CASSLGLAGSDTQYF. The chain links TRBV5-1 to TRBJ2-3; TRBD2 matches 11 bases. Germline V lookup: CDR1 SGHRS, CDR2 YFSETQ. With V trimmed by 0 bases and J by 4 bases, 1 base remained unmatched. The CDR3 length is 15 residues.

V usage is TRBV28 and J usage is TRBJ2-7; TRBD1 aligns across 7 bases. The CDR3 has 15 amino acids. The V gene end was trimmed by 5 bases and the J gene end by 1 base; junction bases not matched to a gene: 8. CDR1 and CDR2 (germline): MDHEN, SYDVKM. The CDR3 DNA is TGTGCCAGCAGTCTAATCCCGGGACAGTCCTACGAGCAGTACTTC. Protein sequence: CASSLIPGQSYEQYF.

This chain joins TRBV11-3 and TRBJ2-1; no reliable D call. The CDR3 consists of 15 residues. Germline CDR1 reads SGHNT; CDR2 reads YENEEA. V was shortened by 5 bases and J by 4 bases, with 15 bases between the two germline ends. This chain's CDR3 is CASSRAGLGYNEQFF. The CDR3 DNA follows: TGTGCCAGCAGCCGTGCCGGGTTAGGGTACAATGAGCAGTTCTTC. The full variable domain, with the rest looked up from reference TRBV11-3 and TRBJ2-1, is EAGVVQSPRYKIIEKKQPVAFWCNPISGHNTLYWYLQNLGQGPELLIRYENEEAVDDSQLPKDRFSAERLKGVDSTLKIQPAELGDSAVYLCASSRAGLGYNEQFFGPGTRLTVL.

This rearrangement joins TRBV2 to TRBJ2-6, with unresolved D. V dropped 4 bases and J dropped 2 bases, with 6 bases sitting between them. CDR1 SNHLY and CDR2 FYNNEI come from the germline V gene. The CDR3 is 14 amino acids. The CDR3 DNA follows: TGTGCCAGCAGTGGGGTGACTGGGGCCAACGTCCTGACTTTC. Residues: CASSGVTGANVLTF.

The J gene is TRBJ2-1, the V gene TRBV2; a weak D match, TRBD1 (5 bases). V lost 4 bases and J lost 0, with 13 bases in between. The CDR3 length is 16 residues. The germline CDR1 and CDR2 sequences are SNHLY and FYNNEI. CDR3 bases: TGTGCCAGCAGTGGCCTCAGACAGTTCTCCTACAATGAGCAGTTCTTC. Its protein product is CASSGLRQFSYNEQFF.

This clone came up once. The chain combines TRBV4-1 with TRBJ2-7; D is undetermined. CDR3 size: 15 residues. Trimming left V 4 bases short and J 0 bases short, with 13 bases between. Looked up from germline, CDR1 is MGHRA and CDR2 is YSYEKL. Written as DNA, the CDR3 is TGCGCCAGCAGCCCCTACCTACAGAGCTCCTACGAGCAGTACTTC. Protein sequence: CASSPYLQSSYEQYF.

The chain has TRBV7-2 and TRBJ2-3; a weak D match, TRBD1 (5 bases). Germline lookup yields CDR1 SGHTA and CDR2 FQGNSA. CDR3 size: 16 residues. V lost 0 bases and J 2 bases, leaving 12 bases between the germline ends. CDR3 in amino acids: CASSLARAGHTDTQYF. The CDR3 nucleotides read TGTGCCAGCAGCTTAGCCCGGGCAGGGCACACAGATACGCAGTATTTT.

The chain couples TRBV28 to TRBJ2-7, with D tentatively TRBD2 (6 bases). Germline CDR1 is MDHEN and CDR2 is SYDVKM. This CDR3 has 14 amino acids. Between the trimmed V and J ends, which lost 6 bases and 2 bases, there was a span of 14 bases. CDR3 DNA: TGTGCCAGCAGACTTAGCGGCGACACCTACGAGCAGTACTTC. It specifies CASRLSGDTYEQYF.

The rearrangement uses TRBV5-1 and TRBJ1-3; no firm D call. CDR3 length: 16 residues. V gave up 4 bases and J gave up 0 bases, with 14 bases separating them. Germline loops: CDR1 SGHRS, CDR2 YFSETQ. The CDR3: CASSPAGYLSGNTIYF. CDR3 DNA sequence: TGCGCCAGCAGCCCTGCAGGCTACCTCTCTGGAAACACCATATATTTT.